Shown below are 13 T cell receptor beta chains from a single sample sequenced in a study of blood T cell repertoires in COVID-19. Repertoires were generated with immunoSEQ multiplex PCR, while TCRdb's copy carries only in-frame clones and drops some. This table has roughly 150,000 clones, about 80% appearing once. Sequencing was performed on PBMCs or T cells enriched from blood (not recorded which). These receptors were taken from a woman in her fifties or sixties who had recovered from COVID-19.

The V call is TRBV28, the J call TRBJ1-3; possible D gene TRBD1, 5 bases. CDR1 is MDHEN and CDR2 is SYDVKM in the germline V gene. The V end was cut by 8 bases, the J end by 4 bases, with 15 bases between. The length of the CDR3 is 14 residues. CDR3 DNA sequence: TGTGCCAGCCAGCGGGGGAGAACGGGAAACACCATATATTTT. Its protein product is CASQRGRTGNTIYF.

The chain uses TRBV28 and TRBJ1-2, with D possibly TRBD1 on 6 matching bases. CDR1 is MDHEN and CDR2 is SYDVKM in the germline V gene. With 8 bases removed from V and 4 bases from J, the gap between germline ends came to 14 bases. The CDR3 runs 13 residues. CDR3: CASWGPGSYGYTF. CDR3 sequence (DNA): TGTGCCAGCTGGGGGCCAGGGAGCTATGGCTACACCTTC.

J is TRBJ2-3 and V is TRBV7-2, with TRBD2 identical over 7 bases. V was pared by 5 bases and J by 2 bases, with 7 bases of the junction left unmatched. CDR1 is SGHTA and CDR2 is FQGNSA in the germline V gene. There are 15 residues in the CDR3. CDR3 sequence (DNA): TGTGCCAGCAGCGATATGACTAGCCCCACAGATACGCAGTATTTT. Residues: CASSDMTSPTDTQYF.

This rearrangement joins TRBV2 to TRBJ2-3; TRBD2 aligns across 11 bases. CDR1 and CDR2 from the germline V gene are SNHLY and FYNNEI. V lost 4 bases, J lost 4 bases, and 4 bases stayed unmatched. The CDR3 runs 15 residues. This CDR3 is CASSGIAGGADTQYF. The CDR3 nucleotides are TGTGCCAGCAGTGGGATAGCGGGGGGGGCAGATACGCAGTATTTT.

This sequence joins TRBV19 and TRBJ1-2; 8 bases line up with TRBD1. The CDR3 is 14 residues long. Trimming took 5 bases from V and 0 from J; bases not matched to a gene: 2. The germline V gene has CDR1 LNHDA and CDR2 SQIVND (reference sequence). Here the CDR3 DNA reads TGTGCCAGTAGTCGGGACAGGACTAACTATGGCTACACCTTC. It translates to CASSRDRTNYGYTF.

The chain is built from TRBV30 and TRBJ2-7, with TRBD2 identical over 7 bases. J lost 2 bases, V lost 2 bases, and 6 bases had no gene match. The CDR3 runs to 14 residues. Germline values: CDR1 GTSNPN, CDR2 SVGIG (reference sequence). CDR3: CAWSPWEGTYEQYF. The CDR3 bases are TGTGCCTGGAGTCCATGGGAGGGAACCTACGAGCAGTACTTC.

This chain joins TRBV2 and TRBJ1-2; unclear D gene. Germline lookup yields CDR1 SNHLY and CDR2 FYNNEI. Trimming stripped 0 bases from V and 4 bases from J, with 12 bases between. The CDR3 contains 15 residues. CDR3: CASSEASQAPYGYTF. CDR3 nucleotides: TGTGCCAGCAGTGAAGCTTCTCAAGCCCCCTATGGCTACACCTTC.

V and J are TRBV7-3 and TRBJ1-6; 7 bases line up with TRBD1. CDR1 is SGHTA and CDR2 is FQGTGA in the germline V gene. V was clipped by 4 bases and J by 7 bases; unmatched bases: 7. There are 15 residues in the CDR3. In DNA form, the CDR3 reads TGTGCCAGCAGCTCCCAGGGGGGACAGAATTCACCCCTCCACTTT. It yields the protein CASSSQGGQNSPLHF.

The chain recombines TRBV19 with TRBJ1-5; D remains unclear. V lost 0 bases to trimming and J lost 0 bases, with 6 bases between them. The CDR3 extends over 15 amino acids. Germline values: CDR1 LNHDA, CDR2 SQIVND (reference sequence). CDR3 sequence reads: CASSIEPNSNQPQHF. The CDR3 nucleotides are TGTGCCAGTAGTATAGAGCCTAATAGCAATCAGCCCCAGCATTTT.

J is TRBJ1-1 and V is TRBV9; 7 bases agree with TRBD1. CDR1 and CDR2 from the germline V gene are SGDLS and YYNGEE. CDR3 length: 14 amino acids. The trim removed 4 bases at V and 1 base at J, leaving 4 bases unmatched. DNA for the CDR3: TGTGCCAGCAGCTCCCGACAGGGGAACACTGAAGCTTTCTTT. It encodes CASSSRQGNTEAFF. The full variable domain, with the rest looked up from reference TRBV9 and TRBJ1-1, is DSGVTQTPKHLITATGQRVTLRCSPRSGDLSVYWYQQSLDQGLQFLIQYYNGEERAKGNILERFSAQQFPDLHSELNLSSLELGDSALYFCASSSRQGNTEAFFGQGTRLTVV.

The chain joins TRBV19 to TRBJ2-3; weak D call: TRBD1 (7 bases). Germline V lookup: CDR1 LNHDA, CDR2 SQIVND (reference sequence). The CDR3 length is 16 residues. V dropped 6 bases and J dropped 7 bases, with 23 bases sitting between them. CDR3 sequence: CASSSAGQGGKNTQYF. CDR3 nucleotide sequence: TGTGCCAGTAGCTCGGCTGGTCAGGGGGGTAAGAATACGCAGTATTTT.

This clone has only a few counts. The chain recombines TRBV4-1 with TRBJ1-2; 9 bases are shared with TRBD1. V trimming: 3 bases; J trimming: 7 bases; junction bases outside the gene matches: 9. CDR1 and CDR2 from the germline V gene are MGHRA and YSYEKL. The CDR3 has 15 amino acids. This CDR3 reads CASSQGQGPPGGYTF. CDR3 in DNA: TGCGCCAGCAGCCAGGGACAGGGCCCTCCCGGTGGCTACACCTTC.

The chain is built from TRBV2 and TRBJ2-5; no definite D call. V was shortened by 4 bases and J by 2 bases, with 11 bases between the two germline ends. Germline V gene sequence: CDR1 SNHLY, CDR2 FYNNEI. This CDR3 comprises 14 residues. As DNA, the CDR3 is TGTGCCAGCAGTGTGTATCGGTCACAAGAGACCCAGTACTTC. Translating gives CASSVYRSQETQYF.